This TCR beta chain was observed in a study of blood T cell repertoires in COVID-19. In the authors' workflow: Estimation of nucleated cell counts relied on the amplification of reference gene primers. This table comes from immunoSEQ multiplex PCR, and its TCRdb copy is limited to in-frame clones, with some not included. That table is the source of V, J and clone size, and D and trimming were worked out from the DNA. The repertoire holds approximately 250,000 clones, with about 87% as singletons. V trimming: 1 base; J trimming: 10 bases; junction bases outside the gene matches: 5. The germline gives CDR1 LGHNA, CDR2 YSLEER. This CDR3 region has 15 residues.

The chain combines TRBV4-3 with TRBJ1-6, with 9 bases identical to TRBD1. This TCR came from a woman in her 70s with COVID-19, enrolled during active disease. Material for sequencing was peripheral blood. The CDR3 bases are TGCGCCAGCAGCCAAGTACAGGGGGCCAAATCACCCCTCCACTTT. It is translated as CASSQVQGAKSPLHF.